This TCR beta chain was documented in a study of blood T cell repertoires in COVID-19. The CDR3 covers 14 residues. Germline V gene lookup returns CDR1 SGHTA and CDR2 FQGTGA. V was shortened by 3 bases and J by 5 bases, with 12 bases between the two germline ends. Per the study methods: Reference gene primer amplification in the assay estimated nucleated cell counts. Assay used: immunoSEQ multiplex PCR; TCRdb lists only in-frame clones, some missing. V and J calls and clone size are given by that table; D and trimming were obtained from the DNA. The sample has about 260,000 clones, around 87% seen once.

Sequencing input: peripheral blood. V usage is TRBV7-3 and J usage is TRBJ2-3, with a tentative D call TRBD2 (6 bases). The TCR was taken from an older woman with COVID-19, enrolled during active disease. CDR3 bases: TGTGCCAGCAGCTTCGGGACTCAGGGAGATACGCAGTATTTT. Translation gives CASSFGTQGDTQYF.